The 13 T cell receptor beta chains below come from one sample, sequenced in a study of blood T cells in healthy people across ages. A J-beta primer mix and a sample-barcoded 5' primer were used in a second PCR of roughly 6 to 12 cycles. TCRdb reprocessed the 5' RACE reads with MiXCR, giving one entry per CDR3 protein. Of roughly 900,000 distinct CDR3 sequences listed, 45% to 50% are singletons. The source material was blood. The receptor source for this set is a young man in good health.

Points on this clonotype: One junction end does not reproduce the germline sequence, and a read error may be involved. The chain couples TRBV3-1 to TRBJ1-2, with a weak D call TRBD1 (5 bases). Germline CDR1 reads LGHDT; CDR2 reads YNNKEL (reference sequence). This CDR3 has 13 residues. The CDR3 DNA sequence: TGTGCCGGCAGCCAGGAAAGGGGCTATGGCTACACCTTC. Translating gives CAGSQERGYGYTF.

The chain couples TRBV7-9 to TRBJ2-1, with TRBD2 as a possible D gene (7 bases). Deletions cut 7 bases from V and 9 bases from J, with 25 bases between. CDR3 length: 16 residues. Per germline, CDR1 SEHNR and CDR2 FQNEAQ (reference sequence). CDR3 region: CASTLIAGGAVGEQFF. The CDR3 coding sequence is TGTGCCAGCACCCTCATCGCTGGGGGGGCAGTCGGTGAGCAGTTCTTC.

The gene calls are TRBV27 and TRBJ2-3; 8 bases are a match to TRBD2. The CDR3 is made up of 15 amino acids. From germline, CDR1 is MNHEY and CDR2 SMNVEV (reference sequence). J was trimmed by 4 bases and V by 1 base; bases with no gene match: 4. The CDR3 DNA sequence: TGTGCCAGCAGTTTATTTTCGGGAGGGGCAGATACGCAGTATTTT. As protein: CASSLFSGGADTQYF.

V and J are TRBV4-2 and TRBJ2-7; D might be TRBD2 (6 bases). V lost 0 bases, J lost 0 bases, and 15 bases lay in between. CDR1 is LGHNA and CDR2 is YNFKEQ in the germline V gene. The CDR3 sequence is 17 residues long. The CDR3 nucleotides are TGTGCCAGCAGCCAAGATGGGCTAGCGCAGGGCTCCTACGAGCAGTACTTC. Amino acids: CASSQDGLAQGSYEQYF.

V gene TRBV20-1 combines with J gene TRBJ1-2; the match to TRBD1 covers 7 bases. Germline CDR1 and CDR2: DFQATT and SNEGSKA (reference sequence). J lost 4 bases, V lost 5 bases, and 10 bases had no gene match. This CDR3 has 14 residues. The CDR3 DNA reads TGCAGTGCTCCCGGAACAGGGGATTTCTATGGCTACACCTTC. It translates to CSAPGTGDFYGYTF.

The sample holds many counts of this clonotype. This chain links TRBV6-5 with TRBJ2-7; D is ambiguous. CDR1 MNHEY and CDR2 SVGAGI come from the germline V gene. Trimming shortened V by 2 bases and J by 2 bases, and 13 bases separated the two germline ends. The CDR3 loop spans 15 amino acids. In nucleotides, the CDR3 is TGTGCCAGCAGTTACGCCAGGATTGGCCCCTACGAGCAGTACTTC. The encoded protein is CASSYARIGPYEQYF.

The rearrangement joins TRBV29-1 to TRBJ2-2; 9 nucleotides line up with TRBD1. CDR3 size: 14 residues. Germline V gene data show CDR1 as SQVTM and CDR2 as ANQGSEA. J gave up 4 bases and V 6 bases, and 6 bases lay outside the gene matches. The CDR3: CSVPGQGSTGELFF. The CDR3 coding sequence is TGCAGCGTACCGGGACAGGGTAGCACCGGGGAGCTGTTTTTT.

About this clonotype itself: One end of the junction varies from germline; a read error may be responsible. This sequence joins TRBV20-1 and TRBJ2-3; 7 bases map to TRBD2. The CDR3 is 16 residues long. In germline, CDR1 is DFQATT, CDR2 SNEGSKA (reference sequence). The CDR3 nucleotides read TGCAGTGCTCGCCGAGCGGGACTACAATCCACAGAGACGCAGTATTTT. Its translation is CSARRAGLQSTETQYF.

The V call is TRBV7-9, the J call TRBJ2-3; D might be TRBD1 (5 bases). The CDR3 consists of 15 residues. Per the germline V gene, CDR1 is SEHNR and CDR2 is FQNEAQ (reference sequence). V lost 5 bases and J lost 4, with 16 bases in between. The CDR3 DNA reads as TGTGCCAGCAGCGGAACAGGCTCAGCTTCAGATACGCAGTATTTT. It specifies CASSGTGSASDTQYF.

In DNA, the CDR3 is TGTGCCAGCAGCCAAGGACAACATGAGTTCTTC. Translating it yields CASSQGQHEFF. The chain links TRBV14 to TRBJ2-1; D gene uncertain. CDR3 size: 11 residues. The V gene lost 1 base and the J gene lost 14 bases, with 9 bases spanning the gap. Germline V gene lookup returns CDR1 SGHDN and CDR2 FVKESK.

In DNA, the CDR3 is TGTGCCATCAGCGGACAGGGGCCCCCCGATGGCTACACCTTC. Translation gives CAISGQGPPDGYTF. The chain combines TRBV10-3 with TRBJ1-2, with 9 bases matching TRBD1. Germline V gives CDR1 ENHRY, CDR2 SYGVKD. V gave up 6 bases and J gave up 6 bases; unmatched junction bases: 8. This CDR3 spans 14 amino acids.

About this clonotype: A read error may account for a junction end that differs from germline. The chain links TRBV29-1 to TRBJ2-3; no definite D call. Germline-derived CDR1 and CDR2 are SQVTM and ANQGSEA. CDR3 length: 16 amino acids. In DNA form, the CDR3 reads TGCAGCGCTGAAGATCTTAAGGGAATGAGCACAGATACGCAGTATTTT. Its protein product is CSAEDLKGMSTDTQYF.

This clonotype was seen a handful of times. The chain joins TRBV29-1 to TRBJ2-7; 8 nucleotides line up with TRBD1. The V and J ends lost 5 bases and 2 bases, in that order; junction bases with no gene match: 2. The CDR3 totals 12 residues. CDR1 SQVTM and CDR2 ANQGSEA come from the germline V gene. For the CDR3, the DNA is TGCAGCGTTCAGGGGGCCGCCTACGAGCAGTACTTC. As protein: CSVQGAAYEQYF.